Presented here are 7 T cell receptor beta chains from one specimen sequenced in a study of T cells in Graves' hyperthyroidism and ophthalmopathy. RNA transcripts were the template for amplifying TCR beta CDR3 regions. Researchers ran a first-round RT-PCR on the TCR CDR3 using the HTBI primer set. A single record per CDR3 protein comes from TCRdb applying MiXCR to the multiplex PCR reads. The table includes about 46,000 distinct CDR3 sequences, around half detected once. Sequencing was performed on peripheral blood or thyroid tissue (not recorded which). All receptors come from a woman between 50 and 59 years old with Graves' hyperthyroidism.

This clonotype has ten or more counts. The chain couples TRBV5-1 to TRBJ2-3; maybe TRBD2 (5 bases). V was shortened by 4 bases and J by 4 bases, with 16 bases between the two germline ends. The CDR3 is made up of 15 amino acids. CDR1 and CDR2 (germline): SGHRS, YFSETQ. The CDR3 here is CASSPLGLLADTQYF. CDR3 bases: TGCGCCAGCAGCCCACTCGGGCTACTAGCAGATACGCAGTATTTT.

This chain links TRBV10-3 with TRBJ2-2; TRBD1 might be the D (6 bases). Trimming took 5 bases from V and 0 from J, leaving 16 bases between them. The germline CDR1 and CDR2 sequences are ENHRY and SYGVKD. There are 17 residues in the CDR3. CDR3 nucleotides: TGTGCCATCAGTTGGGGGCTTACGGGCTCGAACACCGGGGAGCTGTTTTTT. Protein: CAISWGLTGSNTGELFF.

This clonotype has at least ten counts. CDR3 in amino acids: CASSESSGRGAGELFF. In DNA, the CDR3 is TGTGCCAGCAGTGAGTCTAGCGGGAGGGGTGCCGGGGAGCTGTTTTTT. The gene calls are TRBV2 and TRBJ2-2; TRBD2 matches at 12 bases. Germline CDR1 is SNHLY and CDR2 is FYNNEI. The junction had 5 bases not matched to a gene; V was cut back by 3 bases and J by 6 bases. The CDR3 is 16 amino acids.

This clonotype was detected many times. The V gene is TRBV20-1, the J gene TRBJ1-3, with D unclear. Trimming left V 3 bases short and J 2 bases short, with 14 bases between. There are 15 residues in the CDR3. CDR1 and CDR2 from the germline V gene are DFQATT and SNEGSKA (reference sequence). CDR3 DNA: TGCAGTGCTAGCAAAGGGCCCAACCCTGGAAACACCATATATTTT. Translating it yields CSASKGPNPGNTIYF.

This clonotype appeared many times. V gene TRBV24-1 combines with J gene TRBJ1-2; 8 positions agree with TRBD1. Germline CDR1 is KGHDR and CDR2 is SFDVKD. J was trimmed by 6 bases and V by 3 bases; bases with no gene match: 5. The CDR3 length is 14 residues. CDR3 loop: CATSDKDRVHGYTF. The CDR3 DNA sequence: TGTGCCACCAGTGATAAGGACAGGGTCCATGGCTACACCTTC.

On this clonotype itself: Mismatch with germline at one junction end may stem from a read error. The rearrangement joins TRBV7-2 to TRBJ2-7; a weak D match, TRBD2 (5 bases). Germline values: CDR1 SGHTA, CDR2 FQGNSA. CDR3 length: 15 amino acids. CDR3 protein: CANSLEGRISYEQYF. In DNA form, the CDR3 reads TGTGCCAACAGCTTAGAGGGTAGGATCTCCTACGAGCAGTACTTC.

The rearrangement links TRBV20-1 to TRBJ2-7; TRBD1 matches 8 bases. Germline CDR1 is DFQATT and CDR2 is SNEGSKA (reference sequence). CDR3 size: 12 residues. Unmatched junction bases numbered 2, after V lost 5 bases and J lost 2 bases. CDR3 sequence reads: CSAWDRTYEQYF. CDR3 coding DNA: TGCAGTGCTTGGGACAGGACCTACGAGCAGTACTTC.